The T cell receptor beta chain described here comes from a study of shared clonotypes between healthy human individuals. Each donor was a Caucasian adult residing in Nashville, Tennessee. Method: immunoSEQ multiplex PCR; TCRdb's copy keeps in-frame clones and lacks some. The sample records 2 million to 3 million clones, more than 80% being singletons. The sequencing sample was made of naive CD4+ T cells sorted from blood. The subset: CD45RA+ positively selected. The sequence derives from a man in his late teens or twenties in good health.

CDR3 amino acids: CASSLTSDTQYF. CDR3 sequence (DNA): TGTGCCAGCAGTTTAACATCAGATACGCAGTATTTT. V gene TRBV28 combines with J gene TRBJ2-3; D is unresolved. The CDR3 covers 12 residues. Trimming shortened V by 2 bases and J by 4 bases, and 4 bases separated the two germline ends. The germline CDR1 and CDR2 sequences are MDHEN and SYDVKM.